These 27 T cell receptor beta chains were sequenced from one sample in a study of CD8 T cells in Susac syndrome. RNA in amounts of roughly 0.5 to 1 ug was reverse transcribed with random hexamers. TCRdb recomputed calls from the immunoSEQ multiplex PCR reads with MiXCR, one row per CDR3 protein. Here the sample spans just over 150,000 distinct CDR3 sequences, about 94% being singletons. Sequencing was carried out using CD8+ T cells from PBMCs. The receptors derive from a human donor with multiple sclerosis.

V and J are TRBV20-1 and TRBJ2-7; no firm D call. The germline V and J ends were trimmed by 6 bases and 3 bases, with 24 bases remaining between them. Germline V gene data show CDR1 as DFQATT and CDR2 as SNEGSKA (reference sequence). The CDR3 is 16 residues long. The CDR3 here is CSATAQTREAYYEQYF. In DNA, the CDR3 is TGCAGTGCCACCGCCCAGACACGCGAAGCCTACTACGAGCAGTACTTC.

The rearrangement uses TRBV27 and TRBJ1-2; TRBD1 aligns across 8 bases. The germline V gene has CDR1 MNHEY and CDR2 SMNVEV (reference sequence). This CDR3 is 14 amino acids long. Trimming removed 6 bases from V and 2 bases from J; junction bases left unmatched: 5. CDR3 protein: CASRTDRANYGYTF. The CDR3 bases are TGTGCCAGCAGAACGGACAGGGCCAACTATGGCTACACCTTC.

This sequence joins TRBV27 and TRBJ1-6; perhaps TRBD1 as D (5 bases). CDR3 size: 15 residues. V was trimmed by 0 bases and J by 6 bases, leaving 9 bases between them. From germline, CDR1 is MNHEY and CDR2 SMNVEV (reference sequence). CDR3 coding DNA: TGTGCCAGCAGTTTATCGATGGGGGGTAATTCACCCCTCCACTTT. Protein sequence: CASSLSMGGNSPLHF.

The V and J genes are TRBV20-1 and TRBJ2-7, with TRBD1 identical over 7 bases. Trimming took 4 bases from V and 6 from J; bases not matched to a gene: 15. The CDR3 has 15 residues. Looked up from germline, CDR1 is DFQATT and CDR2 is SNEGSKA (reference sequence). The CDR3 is CSATKRGLQDREQYF. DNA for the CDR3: TGCAGTGCTACGAAAAGGGGGCTACAGGATCGCGAGCAGTACTTC.

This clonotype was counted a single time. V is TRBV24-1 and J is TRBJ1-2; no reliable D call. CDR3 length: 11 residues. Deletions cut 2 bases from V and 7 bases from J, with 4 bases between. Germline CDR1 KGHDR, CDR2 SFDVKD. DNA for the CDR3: TGTGCCACCAGTGATTCGACTGGCTACACCTTC. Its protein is CATSDSTGYTF.

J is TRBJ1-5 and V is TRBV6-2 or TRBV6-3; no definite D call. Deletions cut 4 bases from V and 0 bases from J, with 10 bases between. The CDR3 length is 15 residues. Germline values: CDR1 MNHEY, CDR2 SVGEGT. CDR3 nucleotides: TGTGCCAGCAGTTGGAACAGTTATAGCAATCAGCCCCAGCATTTT. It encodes CASSWNSYSNQPQHF.

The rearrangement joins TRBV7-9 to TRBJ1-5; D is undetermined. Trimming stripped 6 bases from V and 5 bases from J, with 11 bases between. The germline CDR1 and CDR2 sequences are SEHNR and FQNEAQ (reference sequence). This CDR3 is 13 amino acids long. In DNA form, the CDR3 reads TGTGCCAGCAGGAAGGACGGAGATCAGCCCCAGCATTTT. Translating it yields CASRKDGDQPQHF.

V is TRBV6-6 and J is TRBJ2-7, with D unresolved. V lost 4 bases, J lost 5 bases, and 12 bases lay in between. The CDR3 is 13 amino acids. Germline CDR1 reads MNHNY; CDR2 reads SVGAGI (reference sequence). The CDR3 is CASSSRPWDEQYF. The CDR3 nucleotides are TGTGCCAGCAGTTCTAGGCCTTGGGACGAGCAGTACTTC.

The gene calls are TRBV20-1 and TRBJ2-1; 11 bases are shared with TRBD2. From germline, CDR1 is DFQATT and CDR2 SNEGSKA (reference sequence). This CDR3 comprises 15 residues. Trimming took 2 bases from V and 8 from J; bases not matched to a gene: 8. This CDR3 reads CSARLAGGTIYEQFF. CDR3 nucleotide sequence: TGCAGTGCTAGACTAGCGGGGGGTACTATATATGAGCAGTTCTTC.

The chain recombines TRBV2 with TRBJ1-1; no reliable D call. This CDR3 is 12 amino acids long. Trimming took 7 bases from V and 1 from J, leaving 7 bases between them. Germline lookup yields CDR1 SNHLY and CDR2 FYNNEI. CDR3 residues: CASILGNTEAFF. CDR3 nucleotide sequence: TGTGCCAGCATCTTAGGGAACACTGAAGCTTTCTTT.

The CDR3 loop is CASALGGQPQHF. The CDR3 DNA sequence: TGTGCCAGTGCACTCGGGGGTCAGCCCCAGCATTTT. V and J are TRBV19 and TRBJ1-5, with D possibly TRBD1 on 5 matching bases. Germline CDR1 LNHDA, CDR2 SQIVND (reference sequence). Trimming took 8 bases from V and 6 from J, leaving 11 bases between them. This CDR3 region has 12 residues.

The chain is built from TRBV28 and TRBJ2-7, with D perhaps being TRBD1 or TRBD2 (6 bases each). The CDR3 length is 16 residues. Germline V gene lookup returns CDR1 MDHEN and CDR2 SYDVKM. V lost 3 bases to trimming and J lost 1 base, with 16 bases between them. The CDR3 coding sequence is TGTGCCAGCAGTTTCCCTCCGGGGGCTGAATCCTACGAGCAGTACTTC. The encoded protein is CASSFPPGAESYEQYF.

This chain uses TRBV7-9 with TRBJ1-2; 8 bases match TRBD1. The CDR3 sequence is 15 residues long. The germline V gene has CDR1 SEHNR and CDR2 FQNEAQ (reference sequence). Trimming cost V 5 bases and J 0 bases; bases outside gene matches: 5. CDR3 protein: CASSKDRVANYGYTF. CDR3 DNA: TGTGCCAGCAGCAAGGACAGGGTTGCTAACTATGGCTACACCTTC.

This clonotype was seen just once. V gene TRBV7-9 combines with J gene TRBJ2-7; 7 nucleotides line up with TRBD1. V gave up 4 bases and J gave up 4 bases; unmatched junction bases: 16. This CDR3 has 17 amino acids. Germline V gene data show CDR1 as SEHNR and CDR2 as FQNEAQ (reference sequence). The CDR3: CASSSPVRGGDPYEQYF. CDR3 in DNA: TGTGCCAGCAGCTCCCCAGTCAGAGGGGGCGACCCGTACGAGCAGTACTTC.

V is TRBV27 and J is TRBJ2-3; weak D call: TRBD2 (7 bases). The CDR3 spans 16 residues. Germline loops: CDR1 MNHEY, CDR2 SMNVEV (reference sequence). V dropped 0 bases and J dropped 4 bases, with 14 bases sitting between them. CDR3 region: CASSLSPRGGPDTQYF. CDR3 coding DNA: TGTGCCAGCAGTTTATCCCCTAGGGGGGGCCCAGATACGCAGTATTTT.

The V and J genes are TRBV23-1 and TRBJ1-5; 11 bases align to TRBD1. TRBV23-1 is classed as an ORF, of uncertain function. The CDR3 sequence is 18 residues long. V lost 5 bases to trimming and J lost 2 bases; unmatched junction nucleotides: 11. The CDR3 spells CASSCPGQGVGGNQPQHF. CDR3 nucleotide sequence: TGCGCCAGCAGTTGTCCGGGACAGGGGGTCGGGGGCAATCAGCCCCAGCATTTT.

Written as DNA, the CDR3 is TGTGCCAGCAGTAGGGGCAGGGGTGACAATCAGCCCCAGCATTTT. This codes for CASSRGRGDNQPQHF. The V gene is TRBV27, the J gene TRBJ1-5; D may be TRBD1 (6 bases). Trimming removed 5 bases from V and 3 bases from J, with 14 bases in between. Germline CDR1 reads MNHEY; CDR2 reads SMNVEV (reference sequence). The CDR3 has 15 amino acids.

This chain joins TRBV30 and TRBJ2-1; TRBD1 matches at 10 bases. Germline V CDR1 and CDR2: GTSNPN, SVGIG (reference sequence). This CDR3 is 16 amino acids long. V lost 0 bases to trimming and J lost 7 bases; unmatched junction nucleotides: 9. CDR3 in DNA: TGTGCCTGGAGTGTAGTGCCGGACAGGGGGAGGAATGAGCAGTTCTTC. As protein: CAWSVVPDRGRNEQFF. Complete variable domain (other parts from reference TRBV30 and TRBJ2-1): SQTIHQWPATLVQPVGSPLSLECTVEGTSNPNLYWYRQAAGRGLQLLFYSVGIGQISSEVPQNLSASRPQDRQFILSSKKLLLSDSGFYLCAWSVVPDRGRNEQFFGPGTRLTVL.

The CDR3 DNA follows: TGTGCCAGCAGTTTCACTGGGGGATTTCAGCCCCAGCATTTT. Translating gives CASSFTGGFQPQHF. V is TRBV27 and J is TRBJ1-5, with a tentative D call TRBD1 (5 bases). The CDR3 length is 14 residues. Trimming took off 3 bases at V and 6 bases at J, with 12 bases between the two ends. The germline gives CDR1 MNHEY, CDR2 SMNVEV (reference sequence).

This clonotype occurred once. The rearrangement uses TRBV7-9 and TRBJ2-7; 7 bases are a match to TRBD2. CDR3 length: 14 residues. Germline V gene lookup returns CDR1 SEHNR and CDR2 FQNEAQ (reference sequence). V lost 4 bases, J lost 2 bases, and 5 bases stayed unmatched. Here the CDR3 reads CASSSGGRPYEQYF. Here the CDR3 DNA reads TGTGCCAGCAGCTCGGGGGGTAGGCCCTACGAGCAGTACTTC.

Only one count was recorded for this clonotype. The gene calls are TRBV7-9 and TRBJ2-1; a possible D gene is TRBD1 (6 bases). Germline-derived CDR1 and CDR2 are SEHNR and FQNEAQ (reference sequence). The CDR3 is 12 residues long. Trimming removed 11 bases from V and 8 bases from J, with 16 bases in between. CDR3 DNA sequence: TGTGCCGCCGCGACGGACAGATATGAGCAGTTCTTC. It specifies CAAATDRYEQFF. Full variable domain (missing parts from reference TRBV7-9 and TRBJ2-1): DTGVSQNPRHKITKRGQNVTFRCDPISEHNRLYWYRQTLGQGPEFLTYFQNEAQLEKSRLLSDRFSAERPKGSFSTLEIQRTEQGDSAMYLCAAATDRYEQFFGPGTRLTVL.

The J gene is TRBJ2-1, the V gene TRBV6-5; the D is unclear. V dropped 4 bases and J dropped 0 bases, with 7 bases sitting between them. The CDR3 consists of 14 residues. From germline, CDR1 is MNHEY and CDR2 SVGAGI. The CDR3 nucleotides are TGTGCCAGCAGTTCGGCTTACTCCTACAATGAGCAGTTCTTC. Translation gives CASSSAYSYNEQFF.

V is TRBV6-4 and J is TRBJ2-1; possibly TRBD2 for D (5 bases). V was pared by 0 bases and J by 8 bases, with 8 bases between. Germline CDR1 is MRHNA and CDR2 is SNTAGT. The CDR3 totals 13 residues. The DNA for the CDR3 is TGTGCCAGCAGTGACTCGGTTAGCGATGAGCAGTTCTTC. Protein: CASSDSVSDEQFF.

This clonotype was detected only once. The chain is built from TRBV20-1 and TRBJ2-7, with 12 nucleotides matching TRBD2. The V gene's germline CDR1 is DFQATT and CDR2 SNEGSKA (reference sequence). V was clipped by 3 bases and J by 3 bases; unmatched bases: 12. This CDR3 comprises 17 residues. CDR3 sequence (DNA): TGCAGTGCTAGCAGGGTCGGACTAGCGGGGATAGGCTACGAGCAGTACTTC. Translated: CSASRVGLAGIGYEQYF.

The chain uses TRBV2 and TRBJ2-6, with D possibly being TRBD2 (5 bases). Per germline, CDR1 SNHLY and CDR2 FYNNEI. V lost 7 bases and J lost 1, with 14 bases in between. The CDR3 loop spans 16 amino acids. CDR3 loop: CASKGDKLSGANVLTF. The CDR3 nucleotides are TGTGCCAGCAAGGGAGACAAACTATCTGGGGCCAACGTCCTGACTTTC.

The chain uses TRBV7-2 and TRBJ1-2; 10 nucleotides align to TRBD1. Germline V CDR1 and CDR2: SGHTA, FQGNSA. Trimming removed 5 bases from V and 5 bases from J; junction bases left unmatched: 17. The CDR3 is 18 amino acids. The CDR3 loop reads CASSPTGQGTPLSYGYTF. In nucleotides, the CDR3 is TGTGCCAGCAGCCCGACGGGACAGGGGACCCCTCTCTCGTATGGCTACACCTTC.

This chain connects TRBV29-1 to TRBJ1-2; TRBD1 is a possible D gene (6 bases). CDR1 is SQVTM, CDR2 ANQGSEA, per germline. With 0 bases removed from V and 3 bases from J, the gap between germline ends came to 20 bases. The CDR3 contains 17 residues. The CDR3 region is CSVEDRFRGPEYYGYTF. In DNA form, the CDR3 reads TGCAGCGTTGAAGATCGTTTCCGGGGGCCAGAGTACTATGGCTACACCTTC.